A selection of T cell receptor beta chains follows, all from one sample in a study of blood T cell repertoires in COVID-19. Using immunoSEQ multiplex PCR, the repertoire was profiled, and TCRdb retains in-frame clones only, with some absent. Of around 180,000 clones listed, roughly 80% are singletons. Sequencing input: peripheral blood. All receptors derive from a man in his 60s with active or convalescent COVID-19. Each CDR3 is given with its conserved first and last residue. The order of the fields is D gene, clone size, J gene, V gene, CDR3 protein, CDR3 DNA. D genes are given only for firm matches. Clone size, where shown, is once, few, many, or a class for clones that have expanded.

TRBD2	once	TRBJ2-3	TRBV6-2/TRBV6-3	CASSPAGRGVNTQYF	TGTGCCAGCAGTCCAGCGGGACGGGGAGTGAATACGCAGTATTTT
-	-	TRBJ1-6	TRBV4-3	CASSQGQATYNSPLHF	TGCGCCAGCAGCCAAGGACAGGCTACTTATAATTCACCCCTCCACTTT
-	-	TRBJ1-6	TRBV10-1	CASIPQGFGNSPLHF	TGCGCCAGCATTCCTCAGGGATTTGGTAATTCACCCCTCCACTTT
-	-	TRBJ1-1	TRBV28	CASSFRFGGAFF	TGTGCCAGCAGTTTCAGGTTCGGAGGGGCTTTCTTT
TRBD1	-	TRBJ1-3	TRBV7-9	CASSRRQGAGGNTIYF	TGTGCCAGCAGCCGCCGACAGGGCGCGGGTGGAAACACCATATATTTT
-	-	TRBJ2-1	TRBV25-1	CASSAFNEQFF	TGTGCCAGCAGTGCCTTCAATGAGCAGTTCTTC
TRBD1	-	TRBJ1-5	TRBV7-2	CASSFEPRIDRVEQPQHF	TGTGCCAGCAGCTTCGAACCACGGATTGACAGGGTGGAGCAGCCCCAGCATTTT
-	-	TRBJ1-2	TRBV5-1	CASSLVTGGYGYTF	TGCGCCAGCAGCTTGGTTACGGGGGGCTATGGCTACACCTTC
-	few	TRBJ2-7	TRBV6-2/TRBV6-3	CASSSVTRNYEQYF	TGTGCCAGCAGTTCCGTGACACGGAATTACGAGCAGTACTTC
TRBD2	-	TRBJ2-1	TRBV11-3	CASSSGGSGSYEQFF	TGTGCCAGCAGCTCCGGGGGTAGCGGGAGTTATGAGCAGTTCTTC
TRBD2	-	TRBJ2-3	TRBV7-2	CASSLDGTSGTPPTDTQYF	TGTGCCAGCAGCCTAGACGGGACTAGCGGGACCCCTCCCACAGATACGCAGTATTTT
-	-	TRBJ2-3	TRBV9	CASATPRDTQYF	TGTGCCAGCGCCACTCCCCGGGATACGCAGTATTTT
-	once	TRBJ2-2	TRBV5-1	CASCHKLAAGELFF	TGCGCCAGCTGCCATAAGTTGGCGGCGGGGGAGCTGTTTTTT
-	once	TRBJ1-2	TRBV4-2	CASSQDAYRTNYGYTF	TGTGCCAGCAGCCAAGACGCGTACAGGACTAACTATGGCTACACCTTC
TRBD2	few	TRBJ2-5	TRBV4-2	CASSPTSGQETQYF	TGTGCCAGCAGCCCGACTAGCGGCCAAGAGACCCAGTACTTC
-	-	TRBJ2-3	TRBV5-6	CASSLGTATDTQYF	TGTGCCAGCAGCTTGGGGACAGCCACAGATACGCAGTATTTT
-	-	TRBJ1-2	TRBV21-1	CASSKVGRNIYGYTF	TGTGCCAGCAGCAAAGTCGGCAGGAACATCTATGGCTACACCTTC
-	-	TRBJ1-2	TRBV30	CAWSWSGGGYGYTF	TGTGCCTGGAGTTGGTCGGGAGGTGGCTATGGCTACACCTTC
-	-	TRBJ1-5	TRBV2	CASSESGQPQHF	TGTGCCAGCAGTGAATCAGGGCAGCCCCAGCATTTT
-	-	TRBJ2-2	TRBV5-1	CASSLTEYTGELFF	TGCGCCAGCAGCTTGACGGAGTACACCGGGGAGCTGTTTTTT
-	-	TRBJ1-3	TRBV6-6	CASSYSNRASGNTIYF	TGTGCCAGCAGTTACTCGAACAGGGCCTCTGGAAACACCATATATTTT
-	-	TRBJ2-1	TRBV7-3	CASSQTGQGIDEQFF	TGTGCCAGCAGCCAAACGGGGCAGGGGATCGATGAGCAGTTCTTC
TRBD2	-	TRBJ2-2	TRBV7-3	CASSVIKAGGVAGELFF	TGTGCCAGCAGCGTTATAAAAGCGGGAGGTGTCGCCGGGGAGCTGTTTTTT
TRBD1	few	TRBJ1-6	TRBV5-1	CASSPGAGQGVSPLHF	TGCGCCAGCAGCCCCGGTGCGGGGCAGGGGGTGTCACCCCTCCACTTT
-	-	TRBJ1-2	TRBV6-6	CASSPTGNNYGYTF	TGTGCCAGCAGTCCGACAGGAAATAACTATGGCTACACCTTC
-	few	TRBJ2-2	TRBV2	CASAGPLWELFF	TGTGCCAGCGCGGGACCTCTTTGGGAGCTGTTTTTT
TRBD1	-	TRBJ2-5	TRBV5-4	CASSLDRVGETQYF	TGTGCCAGCAGCCTGGACAGGGTGGGGGAGACCCAGTACTTC
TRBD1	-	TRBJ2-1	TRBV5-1	CASSLGQGVGEQFF	TGCGCCAGCAGCTTGGGACAGGGGGTAGGTGAGCAGTTCTTC